This T cell receptor (beta chain) was retrieved from a study of blood T cell repertoires in COVID-19. Looking at the study overall: From T cells, B-cell-depleted T cells, or PBMCs came the material, which was cDNA or gDNA.

This CDR3 has 15 amino acids. V lost 8 bases to trimming and J lost 2 bases; unmatched junction nucleotides: 7. Germline values: CDR1 MNHEY, CDR2 SMNVEV (reference sequence). Authors' processing steps: Researchers report that nucleated cell counts were estimated from reference gene primer amplification. TCRdb's copy holds only in-frame clones and misses some; the assay was immunoSEQ multiplex PCR. V and J calls and clone size are as listed in that table; D and trimming were resolved from the DNA. There are around 160,000 clones in the sample; under 95% occur only once, and roughly 2.3% lies in the top ten.

The sequenced sample consisted of peripheral blood. The source of this sequence is a young man with acute or convalescent COVID-19. The J gene is TRBJ1-5, the V gene TRBV27; TRBD1 agrees at 9 bases. CDR3 nucleotide sequence: TGTGCCAGCGCTACAGGGGGCAGGGGCAATCAGCCCCAGCATTTT. Protein sequence: CASATGGRGNQPQHF.